This T cell receptor (beta chain) was captured in a study of identical twins' blood T cells. The CDR3 has 12 residues. V was cut by 3 bases and J by 1 base, with 3 bases left in between. Germline V lookup: CDR1 LGHNT, CDR2 FRNRAP. TCRdb re-derived calls from the 5' RACE reads in MiXCR, one entry per CDR3 protein. The sample holds a few hundred thousand distinct CDR3 sequences, roughly 30% seen once. V gene TRBV12-5 combines with J gene TRBJ1-1; no definite D call. The clonotype originates from a woman aged 18-49 years in good health. The sequencing input was PBMCs. CDR3 nucleotide sequence: TGTGCTAGTGGTTTCGAGAACACTGAAGCTTTCTTT. Protein: CASGFENTEAFF.